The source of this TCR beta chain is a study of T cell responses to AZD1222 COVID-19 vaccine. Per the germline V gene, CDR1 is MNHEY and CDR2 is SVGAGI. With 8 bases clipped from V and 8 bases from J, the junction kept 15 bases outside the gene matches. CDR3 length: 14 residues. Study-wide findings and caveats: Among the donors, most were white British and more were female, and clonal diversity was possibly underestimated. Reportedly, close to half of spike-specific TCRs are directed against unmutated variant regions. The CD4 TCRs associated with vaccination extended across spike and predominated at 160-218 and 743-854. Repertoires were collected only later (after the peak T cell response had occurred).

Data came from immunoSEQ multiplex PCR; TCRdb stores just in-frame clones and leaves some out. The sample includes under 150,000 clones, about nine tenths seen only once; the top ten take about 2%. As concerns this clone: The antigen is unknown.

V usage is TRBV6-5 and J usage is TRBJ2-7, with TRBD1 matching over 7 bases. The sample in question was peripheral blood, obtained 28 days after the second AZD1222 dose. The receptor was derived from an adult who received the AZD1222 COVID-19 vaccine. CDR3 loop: CASSSGTASSQQYF. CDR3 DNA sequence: TGTGCCAGCTCATCCGGGACAGCCTCATCCCAGCAGTACTTC.